The sequence of this TCR beta chain was determined in a study of Ad26.COV2.S vaccination and SARS-CoV-2 variants. As to treatment: 15 to 20 received Ad26.COV2.S at low or high dose, single or two shots; five or six received placebo; per-sample allocation not given. It was on day 63 after the first vaccine or placebo injection that samples were taken. This clone was recorded a few times. Produced via immunoSEQ multiplex PCR; TCRdb's table is partial and in-frame only. This table holds approximately 340,000 clones, approximately 84% found once. V lost 4 bases and J lost 3; bases outside the gene matches: 3. CDR1 and CDR2 from the germline V gene are MGHRA and YSYEKL. The length of the CDR3 is 14 residues.

This TCR derives from a person aged 18-65 years who received the Ad26.COV2.S COVID-19 vaccine or a placebo. This sample comprised peripheral blood, obtained in a trial of Ad26.COV2.S vaccine versus placebo. The genes are TRBV4-1 and TRBJ1-2; 9 positions match TRBD1. CDR3 sequence: CASSPGQGDYGYTF. CDR3 in DNA: TGCGCCAGCAGCCCGGGACAGGGCGACTATGGCTACACCTTC.